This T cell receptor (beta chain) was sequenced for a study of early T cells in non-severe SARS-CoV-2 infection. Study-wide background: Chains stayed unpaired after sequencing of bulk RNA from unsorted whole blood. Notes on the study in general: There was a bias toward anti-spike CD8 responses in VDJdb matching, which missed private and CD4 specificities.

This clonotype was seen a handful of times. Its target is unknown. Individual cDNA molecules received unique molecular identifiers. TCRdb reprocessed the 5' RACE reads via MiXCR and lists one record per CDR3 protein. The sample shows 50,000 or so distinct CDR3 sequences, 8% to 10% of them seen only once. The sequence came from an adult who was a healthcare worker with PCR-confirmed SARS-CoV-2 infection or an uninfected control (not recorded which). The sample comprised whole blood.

The CDR3 region has the DNA TGTGCCACCAGCAACTTCCGGGACCGAGCCTACAATGAGCAGTTCTTC. This encodes CATSNFRDRAYNEQFF. This chain links TRBV15 with TRBJ2-1; D is possibly TRBD1 or TRBD2 (5 bases each). Trimming left V 4 bases short and J 2 bases short, with 15 bases between. This CDR3 region has 16 residues. The V gene's germline CDR1 is LNHNV and CDR2 YYDKDF (reference sequence).